The 20 T cell receptor beta chains presented below share a single source sample, sequenced in a study of shared clonotypes between healthy human individuals. Using immunoSEQ multiplex PCR, the repertoire was profiled, and TCRdb retains in-frame clones only, with some absent. The sample consists of roughly 2.5 million clones, around 94% of them appearing once. Source material: naive CD4+ T cells sorted from blood. This sample's subset: CD45RA+ positively selected. All receptors derive from a man aged 18 to 30 in good health.

The CDR3 DNA reads as TGTGCCAGCAGCTTCTCCGGATTTATGGAGACCCAGTACTTC. Protein sequence: CASSFSGFMETQYF. The V gene is TRBV19, the J gene TRBJ2-5, with unresolved D. The CDR3 is 14 residues long. Germline V gene sequence: CDR1 LNHDA, CDR2 SQIVND (reference sequence). Trimming cost V 9 bases and J 5 bases, with 19 bases left between them.

In its sample, this clone was seen once. The rearrangement links TRBV6-6 to TRBJ1-1; D is ambiguous. CDR1 is MNHNY, CDR2 SVGAGI, per germline (reference sequence). This CDR3 comprises 14 residues. V was shortened by 1 base and J by 3 bases, with 9 bases between the two germline ends. CDR3 bases: TGTGCCAGCAGTTACTTTGGCCCGGACACTGAAGCTTTCTTT. Its protein product is CASSYFGPDTEAFF.

The chain has TRBV27 and TRBJ2-7; D not certain. Deletions cut 4 bases from V and 0 bases from J, with 7 bases between. The V gene's germline CDR1 is MNHEY and CDR2 SMNVEV (reference sequence). This CDR3 is 13 amino acids long. CDR3 residues: CASSSHSSYEQYF. CDR3 nucleotide sequence: TGTGCCAGCAGTTCCCACAGCTCCTACGAGCAGTACTTC.

V gene TRBV27 combines with J gene TRBJ2-7; tentative D call: TRBD2 (5 bases). V was cut by 8 bases and J by 0 bases, with 17 bases left in between. Germline assignment: CDR1 MNHEY and CDR2 SMNVEV (reference sequence). The CDR3 has 15 amino acids. In nucleotides, the CDR3 is TGTGCCAGCTCCTCGGGCACGAGGGCCTCCTACGAGCAGTACTTC. Amino acids: CASSSGTRASYEQYF.

The V gene is TRBV6-1, the J gene TRBJ2-5; 9 nucleotides match TRBD1. J gave up 7 bases and V 4 bases, and 7 bases lay outside the gene matches. The germline V gene has CDR1 MNHNS and CDR2 SASEGT. The CDR3 consists of 14 residues. The DNA for the CDR3 is TGTGCCAGCAGTGGCTACAGGGGGCAGGGGACCCAGTACTTC. The encoded protein is CASSGYRGQGTQYF.

V and J are TRBV5-1 and TRBJ1-2; 9 bases map to TRBD1. The CDR3 extends over 15 amino acids. Per germline, CDR1 SGHRS and CDR2 YFSETQ. V was clipped by 4 bases and J by 4 bases; unmatched bases: 8. For the CDR3, the DNA is TGCGCCAGCAGCGGGACAGGGATTTCCAGCTATGGCTACACCTTC. This codes for CASSGTGISSYGYTF.

This clone appeared once. The CDR3: CASSTDRDFYNEQFF. In nucleotides, the CDR3 is TGTGCCAGCAGTACAGACAGGGATTTCTACAATGAGCAGTTCTTC. The chain recombines TRBV28 with TRBJ2-1; 7 positions agree with TRBD1. Looked up from germline, CDR1 is MDHEN and CDR2 is SYDVKM. The CDR3 has 15 residues. V trimming: 5 bases; J trimming: 3 bases; junction bases outside the gene matches: 7.

The rearrangement links TRBV28 to TRBJ1-1; the match to TRBD1 covers 8 bases. The V gene end was trimmed by 7 bases and the J gene end by 2 bases; junction bases not matched to a gene: 6. This CDR3 region has 14 residues. Germline values: CDR1 MDHEN, CDR2 SYDVKM. The CDR3 nucleotides read TGTGCCAGCACCCCCCAGGGGGCTAACACTGAAGCTTTCTTT. Translating it yields CASTPQGANTEAFF.

This chain links TRBV7-6 with TRBJ2-5; 9 positions match TRBD2. V lost 7 bases and J lost 1; bases outside the gene matches: 10. Looked up from germline, CDR1 is SGHVS and CDR2 is FNYEAQ. The CDR3 sequence is 16 residues long. CDR3 sequence reads: CASTRKGGRAQETQYF. The CDR3 DNA reads as TGTGCCAGCACTCGAAAGGGCGGGAGGGCCCAAGAGACCCAGTACTTC.

The rearrangement joins TRBV5-8 to TRBJ2-3; 7 bases match TRBD2. The CDR3 spans 13 residues. CDR1 SGHTS and CDR2 YDEGEE come from the germline V gene. V lost 9 bases to trimming and J lost 4 bases; unmatched junction nucleotides: 8. The CDR3 sequence: CANPGLVPDTQYF. CDR3 nucleotides: TGTGCCAACCCTGGACTAGTGCCAGATACGCAGTATTTT.

A remark on this clone: The sample carries other DNA sequences with the same CDR3. J is TRBJ2-7 and V is TRBV7-9, with D possibly matching TRBD1 (5 bases). V was trimmed by 3 bases and J by 2 bases, leaving 8 bases between them. Germline CDR1 is SEHNR and CDR2 is FQNEAQ (reference sequence). CDR3 length equals 13 residues. CDR3 bases: TGTGCCAGCAGCTTGTCGACAGCCTACGAGCAGTACTTC. Translated: CASSLSTAYEQYF.

Note on this clone: This sample includes further DNA sequences coding for the same CDR3. The CDR3 here is CASSITGYNEQFF. Here the CDR3 DNA reads TGTGCCAGTAGTATCACGGGCTACAATGAGCAGTTCTTC. This rearrangement joins TRBV19 to TRBJ2-1, with D hard to call. The CDR3 is made up of 13 amino acids. The germline gives CDR1 LNHDA, CDR2 SQIVND (reference sequence). The V end was cut by 3 bases, the J end by 3 bases, with 6 bases between.

Concerning this clone: The same CDR3 is also encoded by other DNA sequences in this sample. The V gene is TRBV10-3, the J gene TRBJ1-2, with D hard to call. The V gene's germline CDR1 is ENHRY and CDR2 SYGVKD. The V end lost 4 bases, the J end lost 2 bases, and 5 bases lay between the germline ends. The CDR3 sequence is 12 residues long. CDR3 protein: CAISGQNYGYTF. DNA of the CDR3: TGTGCCATCAGTGGTCAGAACTATGGCTACACCTTC.

The V gene is TRBV12-5, the J gene TRBJ2-2; 10 bases match TRBD2. The germline gives CDR1 LGHNT, CDR2 FRNRAP. The CDR3 spans 16 residues. The J segment lost 4 bases and the V segment lost 0 bases, leaving 2 bases of the junction unmatched. The CDR3 spells CASGLVLAGVTGELFF. CDR3 in DNA: TGTGCTAGTGGTTTGGTTCTAGCGGGGGTCACCGGGGAGCTGTTTTTT.

A few counts support this clone. The chain has TRBV5-4 and TRBJ1-2; no definite D call. The V gene's germline CDR1 is SGHNT and CDR2 YYREEE (reference sequence). CDR3 size: 14 residues. The ends were cut back, 0 bases at V and 7 bases at J, with 13 bases in the middle. The CDR3 DNA reads as TGTGCCAGCAGCTTGGACCTTCTTGGCGGTGGCTACACCTTC. Its protein product is CASSLDLLGGGYTF.

The chain couples TRBV29-1 to TRBJ2-7; 10 bases fit TRBD1. The trim removed 6 bases at V and 7 bases at J, leaving 6 bases unmatched. Per germline, CDR1 SQVTM and CDR2 ANQGSEA. CDR3 length: 12 residues. The DNA for the CDR3 is TGCAGCGTACAGGGACAGGGGCGTGAGCAGTACTTC. Translating it yields CSVQGQGREQYF.

For the CDR3, the DNA is TGTGCCAGCAGCTTGTCCGGGACAGTGAACACCGGGGAGCTGTTTTTT. This encodes CASSLSGTVNTGELFF. This chain connects TRBV7-2 to TRBJ2-2, with 7 bases that match TRBD1. The trim removed 3 bases at V and 1 base at J, leaving 5 bases unmatched. The germline V gene has CDR1 SGHTA and CDR2 FQGNSA. This CDR3 comprises 16 residues. Based on the CDR3 plus reference TRBV7-2 and TRBJ2-2, the full variable domain is GAGVSQSPSNKVTEKGKDVELRCDPISGHTALYWYRQSLGQGLEFLIYFQGNSAPDKSGLPSDRFSAERTGGSVSTLTIQRTQQEDSAVYLCASSLSGTVNTGELFFGEGSRLTVL.

The gene calls are TRBV4-2 and TRBJ2-3, with TRBD2 matching 14 bases. Germline-derived CDR1 and CDR2 are LGHNA and YNFKEQ. The CDR3 is 19 amino acids. Trimming at V came to 2 bases and at J to 6 bases, leaving 13 bases not matched to a gene. CDR3 region: CASSQQGLAGVVSADTQYF. The CDR3 DNA follows: TGTGCCAGCAGCCAACAGGGACTAGCGGGGGTCGTGTCGGCCGATACGCAGTATTTT.

This clone was observed a few times. Additional DNA sequences in this sample encode the identical CDR3. V usage is TRBV10-3 and J usage is TRBJ1-1; D is perhaps TRBD1 (5 bases). Trimming took off 8 bases at V and 0 bases at J, with 10 bases between the two ends. From germline, CDR1 is ENHRY and CDR2 SYGVKD. The CDR3 runs to 13 residues. The CDR3 DNA sequence: TGTGCCATCGGCGGGACGGTGAACACTGAAGCTTTCTTT. It encodes CAIGGTVNTEAFF.

A word on this clone: Distinct nucleotide sequences in the sample also encode this CDR3. The V and J genes are TRBV6-5 and TRBJ2-2; either TRBD1 or TRBD2 may supply D (6 bases each). Germline assignment: CDR1 MNHEY and CDR2 SVGAGI. The CDR3 has 12 amino acids. The V gene lost 5 bases and the J gene lost 6 bases, with 7 bases spanning the gap. In DNA, the CDR3 is TGTGCCAGCAGTCGGGGGCCCGGGGAGCTGTTTTTT. This codes for CASSRGPGELFF.